Sequencing of this T cell receptor (beta chain) was carried out in a study of T cell repertoires in cytomegalovirus infection. Study-wide background: Well-studied HLA-B-restricted CMV epitopes were used in the study alongside recently identified HLA-C-restricted ones. CMV infection together with matching HLA type was indicated by public TCR beta signatures.

The germline V and J ends were trimmed by 0 bases and 4 bases, with 18 bases remaining between them. Germline values: CDR1 MNHNY, CDR2 SVGAGI (reference sequence). The CDR3 totals 17 residues. Regarding the study as a whole: Totalled public TCR beta family frequency picked out people who carried CMV plus the relevant HLA. Within the response measured ex vivo, HLA-C-restricted CMV-specific TCR beta clonotypes were dominant.

This clonotype showed up just once. The antigen is undetermined. TCRdb analysed the reads with MiXCR anew, one entry per CDR3 protein. The sample consists of roughly 990,000 distinct CDR3 sequences, approximately 31% of them appearing once. The sequencing here drew on cultured CD8+ T cells from PBMCs, taken from culture after CMV antigen stimulation. The genes are TRBV6-6 and TRBJ1-1; D ambiguous. This clonotype originated in a human donor in good health (CMV status not recorded). Some clones in this sample may be carry-over from other donors' samples. CDR3 sequence: CASSYSIREGGSTEAFF. For the CDR3, the DNA is TGTGCCAGCAGTTACTCGATTAGGGAGGGTGGGAGCACTGAAGCTTTCTTT.